These 19 T cell receptor beta chains share one sample of origin, sequenced in a study of blood T cell repertoires in COVID-19. The assay was immunoSEQ multiplex PCR, and TCRdb's table has in-frame clones only and misses some. There are just over 80,000 clones in the sample; about 76% occur only once, and less than 20% lies in the top ten. The sequencing sample was made of peripheral blood. The source of these receptors is an elderly woman with active or convalescent COVID-19.

The gene calls are TRBV11-2 and TRBJ2-2, with a weak D call TRBD1 (6 bases). V lost 5 bases to trimming and J lost 4 bases, with 8 bases between them. Germline CDR1 and CDR2: SGHAT and FQNNGV. The CDR3 has 13 residues. CDR3 in DNA: TGTGCCAGCAGCCAACAGGGCACCGGGGAGCTGTTTTTT. As protein: CASSQQGTGELFF.

The chain links TRBV19 to TRBJ1-1; 7 nucleotides agree with TRBD1. The germline V gene has CDR1 LNHDA and CDR2 SQIVND (reference sequence). The CDR3 runs to 14 residues. With 5 bases clipped from V and 1 base from J, the junction kept 4 bases outside the gene matches. The DNA of the CDR3 is TGTGCCAGTAGTCCGACAGGGCCGAACACTGAAGCTTTCTTT. Protein: CASSPTGPNTEAFF.

V usage is TRBV5-5 and J usage is TRBJ1-1; no definite D call. Germline CDR1 reads SGHKS; CDR2 reads YYEKEE (reference sequence). The CDR3 sequence is 15 residues long. V lost 2 bases, J lost 11 bases, and 22 bases lay in between. In DNA, the CDR3 is TGTGCCAGCAGCTTCAACGGGCGGGTCCTCGGCGAGGCTTTCTTT. Translated, it gives CASSFNGRVLGEAFF. The whole variable domain, filled in from reference TRBV5-5 and TRBJ1-1, reads DAGVTQSPTHLIKTRGQQVTLRCSPISGHKSVSWYQQVLGQGPQFIFQYYEKEERGRGNFPDRFSARQFPNYSSELNVNALLLGDSALYLCASSFNGRVLGEAFFGQGTRLTVV.

This chain uses TRBV6-2 or TRBV6-3 with TRBJ1-1; TRBD1 might be the D (5 bases). V lost 3 bases to trimming and J lost 2 bases, with 16 bases between them. The CDR3 sequence is 16 residues long. CDR1 is MNHEY, CDR2 SVGEGT, per germline. The CDR3 sequence: CASSYGRSRGNTEAFF. The CDR3 nucleotides read TGTGCCAGCAGTTATGGACGGAGTAGGGGAAACACTGAAGCTTTCTTT.

This chain connects TRBV27 to TRBJ1-2; possibly TRBD1 for D (5 bases). The CDR3 sequence is 12 residues long. The ends were cut back, 5 bases at V and 5 bases at J, with 9 bases in the middle. CDR1 and CDR2 (germline): MNHEY, SMNVEV (reference sequence). The CDR3 nucleotides read TGTGCCAGCAGTAGTGGGGGGTATGGCTACACCTTC. Translation gives CASSSGGYGYTF.

This clone was detected only once. This chain uses TRBV28 with TRBJ1-2; D perhaps matches TRBD1 (5 bases). The CDR3 extends over 13 amino acids. The ends were cut back, 2 bases at V and 8 bases at J, with 12 bases in the middle. The germline V gene encodes CDR1 MDHEN and CDR2 SYDVKM. CDR3 sequence (DNA): TGTGCCAGCAGTTTAGGTTACCGGGGGGGCTACACCTTC. Translating it yields CASSLGYRGGYTF.

This rearrangement joins TRBV5-1 to TRBJ2-3, with D possibly TRBD1 on 6 matching bases. This CDR3 has 17 residues. V lost 0 bases and J 1 base, leaving 15 bases between the germline ends. Germline V CDR1 and CDR2: SGHRS, YFSETQ. The CDR3 reads CASSLGGRGYGTDTQYF. CDR3 DNA: TGCGCCAGCAGCTTGGGTGGCAGGGGATATGGCACAGATACGCAGTATTTT.

This rearrangement joins TRBV28 to TRBJ1-5; D call uncertain. Trimming removed 1 base at V and 7 bases at J, with 5 bases between. CDR1 and CDR2 from the germline V gene are MDHEN and SYDVKM. This CDR3 is built from 12 residues. CDR3 protein: CASSLSGQPQHF. The CDR3 bases are TGTGCCAGCAGTTTATCGGGACAGCCCCAGCATTTT.

This rearrangement joins TRBV19 to TRBJ2-3; no reliable D call. The CDR3 totals 13 residues. With 3 bases removed from V and 0 bases from J, the gap between germline ends came to 4 bases. Germline V gives CDR1 LNHDA, CDR2 SQIVND (reference sequence). CDR3: CASSIGSTDTQYF. The CDR3 DNA is TGTGCCAGTAGTATCGGGAGCACAGATACGCAGTATTTT.

This rearrangement joins TRBV5-1 to TRBJ2-7, with D perhaps TRBD1 (6 bases). Germline loops: CDR1 SGHRS, CDR2 YFSETQ. The CDR3 extends over 14 amino acids. Trimming pared 0 bases from V and 7 bases from J, leaving 14 bases between. The CDR3 DNA sequence: TGCGCCAGCAGCTTGGCCAACAGGGTGGGGGAGCAGTACTTC. It encodes CASSLANRVGEQYF.

This chain links TRBV13 with TRBJ2-2; D uncertain. In germline, CDR1 is PRHDT, CDR2 FYEKMQ (reference sequence). Deletions cut 4 bases from V and 1 base from J, with 4 bases between. The CDR3 totals 13 residues. CDR3 bases: TGTGCCAGCAGCTCCTGGAACACCGGGGAGCTGTTTTTT. Amino acids: CASSSWNTGELFF.

The V gene is TRBV7-2, the J gene TRBJ1-6, with a tentative D call TRBD1 (6 bases). Germline V gene data show CDR1 as SGHTA and CDR2 as FQGNSA. The CDR3 extends over 16 amino acids. Trimming removed 0 bases at V and 2 bases at J, with 8 bases between. CDR3 sequence reads: CASSLARTAYNSPLHF. The CDR3, as DNA: TGTGCCAGCAGCTTAGCGCGGACAGCCTATAATTCACCCCTCCACTTT.

The chain links TRBV6-5 to TRBJ2-5; 12 bases map to TRBD2. This CDR3 region has 14 residues. After removal of 7 bases from V and 4 bases from J, the junction contained 4 bases not matched to a gene. Per germline, CDR1 MNHEY and CDR2 SVGAGI. DNA of the CDR3: TGTGCCAGCACCATACTAGCGGGGGGAGAGACCCAGTACTTC. Amino acids: CASTILAGGETQYF.

J is TRBJ2-2 and V is TRBV19; 8 bases agree with TRBD1. Trimming removed 4 bases from V and 1 base from J; junction bases left unmatched: 5. The CDR3 runs 16 residues. Per germline, CDR1 LNHDA and CDR2 SQIVND (reference sequence). The DNA for the CDR3 is TGTGCCAGTAGTAATCGACAGGGGATGAACACCGGGGAGCTGTTTTTT. Translated, it gives CASSNRQGMNTGELFF.

The gene calls are TRBV4-1 and TRBJ1-1, with D perhaps TRBD1 (5 bases). This CDR3 region has 15 residues. CDR1 and CDR2 (germline): MGHRA, YSYEKL. Trimming took 5 bases from V and 8 from J, leaving 21 bases between them. The CDR3 reads CASSEQSRGLSEAFF. CDR3 nucleotide sequence: TGCGCCAGCAGCGAACAAAGCCGGGGACTCTCGGAAGCTTTCTTT.

In the case of this clone: Germline is not matched at one junction end, which may reflect a read error. This chain links TRBV7-7 with TRBJ1-2; 8 bases are shared with TRBD1. There are 15 residues in the CDR3. CDR1 SSHAT and CDR2 FNYEAQ come from the germline V gene (reference sequence). The CDR3 sequence is CASSSYRTGNYGYTF. The CDR3 coding sequence is TGTGCTAGCAGCTCATATAGGACAGGGAACTATGGCTACACCTTC.

This clone has just one count. The J gene is TRBJ1-6, the V gene TRBV11-2, with unresolved D. Germline CDR1 reads SGHAT; CDR2 reads FQNNGV. This CDR3 spans 15 amino acids. Trimming stripped 4 bases from V and 7 bases from J, with 14 bases between. The CDR3 protein is CASSSLVGENSPLHF. CDR3 sequence (DNA): TGTGCCAGCAGCTCCTTGGTGGGAGAGAATTCACCCCTCCACTTT. The complete variable domain, with remaining parts taken from reference TRBV11-2 and TRBJ1-6, reads EAGVAQSPRYKIIEKRQSVAFWCNPISGHATLYWYQQILGQGPKLLIQFQNNGVVDDSQLPKDRFSAERLKGVDSTLKIQPAKLEDSAVYLCASSSLVGENSPLHFGNGTRLTVT.

The rearrangement joins TRBV30 to TRBJ2-5; 8 positions match TRBD2. J was trimmed by 5 bases and V by 2 bases; bases with no gene match: 7. Germline V CDR1 and CDR2: GTSNPN, SVGIG (reference sequence). The CDR3 runs to 14 residues. CDR3 in amino acids: CAWSSGGPRETQYF. The CDR3 nucleotides are TGTGCCTGGAGTAGCGGGGGCCCCAGGGAGACCCAGTACTTC.

This chain uses TRBV5-1 with TRBJ1-1; TRBD1 matches at 8 bases. Per germline, CDR1 SGHRS and CDR2 YFSETQ. J gave up 4 bases and V 0 bases, and 5 bases lay outside the gene matches. The CDR3 spans 15 residues. The CDR3 here is CASSLAGGEVTEAFF. CDR3 in DNA: TGCGCCAGCAGCTTGGCAGGGGGCGAGGTCACTGAAGCTTTCTTT. Full variable domain (remainder filled in from reference TRBV5-1 and TRBJ1-1): KAGVTQTPRYLIKTRGQQVTLSCSPISGHRSVSWYQQTPGQGLQFLFEYFSETQRNKGNFPGRFSGRQFSNSRSEMNVSTLELGDSALYLCASSLAGGEVTEAFFGQGTRLTVV.